The rows below give T cell receptor beta chains drawn from one sample of a study of cytomegalovirus exposure and HLA in healthy donors. The protocol was immunoSEQ multiplex PCR, while the TCRdb copy is restricted to in-frame clones and leaves out a portion. The sample includes some 320,000 clones, around 90% seen only once; the top ten take over 1%. Sequenced material: PBMCs. The receptors stem from a woman aged 25 to 45 in good health and CMV-seropositive. CDR3s include the opening cysteine and the closing phenylalanine or tryptophan. D genes are given only for firm matches. Size values are once, few and many counts, or a class for expanded clones, and some rows have none.

cdr3_aa: CATGVRGGSYEQYF; cdr3_nt: TGTGCCACCGGCGTTCGGGGGGGCTCCTACGAGCAGTACTTC; v_call: TRBV27; d_call: TRBD2; j_call: TRBJ2-7; clone_size: -
cdr3_aa: CASRLIAEYQETQYF; cdr3_nt: TGTGCCAGCAGGCTCATAGCGGAGTACCAAGAGACCCAGTACTTC; v_call: TRBV27; d_call: -; j_call: TRBJ2-5; clone_size: -
cdr3_aa: CAGYRATEAFF; cdr3_nt: TGTGCCGGTTACAGAGCTACTGAAGCTTTCTTT; v_call: TRBV30; d_call: -; j_call: TRBJ1-1; clone_size: -
cdr3_aa: CASSAGLAGSSYNEQFF; cdr3_nt: TGTGCCAGCAGTGCCGGACTAGCGGGGAGCTCCTACAATGAGCAGTTCTTC; v_call: TRBV6-4; d_call: TRBD2; j_call: TRBJ2-1; clone_size: -
cdr3_aa: CASSFPPKDTQYF; cdr3_nt: TGTGCCAGCAGTTTTCCCCCGAAGGATACGCAGTATTTT; v_call: TRBV28; d_call: -; j_call: TRBJ2-3; clone_size: -
cdr3_aa: CASSVGSSLYTDTQYF; cdr3_nt: TGTGCCAGCAGCGTAGGATCAAGCCTCTACACAGATACGCAGTATTTT; v_call: TRBV9; d_call: -; j_call: TRBJ2-3; clone_size: -
cdr3_aa: CASSVASGGHNEQFF; cdr3_nt: TGTGCCAGCAGCGTAGCTAGCGGGGGGCACAATGAGCAGTTCTTC; v_call: TRBV9; d_call: TRBD2; j_call: TRBJ2-1; clone_size: once
cdr3_aa: CASSLGGSETQYF; cdr3_nt: TGTGCCAGCAGCTTGGGAGGGTCAGAGACCCAGTACTTC; v_call: TRBV5-6; d_call: -; j_call: TRBJ2-5; clone_size: -
cdr3_aa: CASSQDSSPGIGNEQFF; cdr3_nt: TGCGCCAGCAGCCAAGATAGCTCCCCGGGTATCGGCAATGAGCAGTTCTTC; v_call: TRBV4-1; d_call: -; j_call: TRBJ2-1; clone_size: -
cdr3_aa: CSVGELYEQYF; cdr3_nt: TGCAGCGTGGGGGAGCTTTACGAGCAGTACTTC; v_call: TRBV29-1; d_call: -; j_call: TRBJ2-7; clone_size: -
cdr3_aa: CASSTTRQGIADTEAFF; cdr3_nt: TGTGCCAGCAGCACGACCCGACAGGGGATAGCGGACACTGAAGCTTTCTTT; v_call: TRBV28; d_call: TRBD1; j_call: TRBJ1-1; clone_size: -
cdr3_aa: CASSTQGENSGNTIYF; cdr3_nt: TGTGCCAGTTCAACCCAGGGTGAAAACTCTGGAAACACCATATATTTT; v_call: TRBV28; d_call: -; j_call: TRBJ1-3; clone_size: -
cdr3_aa: CAWAPRVGGYTF; cdr3_nt: TGTGCCTGGGCTCCCAGGGTCGGTGGCTACACCTTC; v_call: TRBV30; d_call: -; j_call: TRBJ1-2; clone_size: -
cdr3_aa: CAALGPGATQYF; cdr3_nt: TGTGCCGCCCTAGGGCCCGGGGCTACGCAGTATTTT; v_call: TRBV30; d_call: -; j_call: TRBJ2-3; clone_size: -